A single sample is the source of the 24 T cell receptor beta chains below, sequenced in a study of T-cell reconstitution after alpha-beta-depleted transplantation in children. Unique molecular identifiers were incorporated into the prepared TCRbeta library. TCRdb independently ran MiXCR on the PCR reads; one entry per CDR3 protein. The sample has about 600,000 distinct CDR3 sequences; over 10% are singletons. This specimen was PBMCs, mostly from graft donor cells, taken 360 days after TCRalphabeta/CD19-depleted stem cell transplant. These receptor sequences come from a male patient younger than 18 who had a stem cell transplant for acute myeloid leukemia, so the T cells may come from the graft donor.

This chain connects TRBV7-2 to TRBJ2-7; 9 bases map to TRBD1. Unmatched junction bases numbered 14, after V lost 5 bases and J lost 6 bases. CDR3 length: 16 amino acids. Looked up from germline, CDR1 is SGHTA and CDR2 is FQGNSA. This chain's CDR3 is CASSPITGTGSGEQYF. In DNA, the CDR3 is TGTGCCAGCAGCCCAATAACCGGGACAGGGTCTGGCGAGCAGTACTTC.

This clonotype turned up a few times. This rearrangement joins TRBV10-3 to TRBJ2-7, with D tentatively TRBD2 (7 bases). CDR1 and CDR2 from the germline V gene are ENHRY and SYGVKD. This CDR3 spans 15 amino acids. Trimming pared 2 bases from V and 2 bases from J, leaving 13 bases between. The CDR3 DNA sequence: TGTGCCATCAGTGAGATAGGGGGGGGCACCTACGAGCAGTACTTC. Protein: CAISEIGGGTYEQYF.

This clonotype was seen ten or more times. The chain uses TRBV4-2 and TRBJ2-7; 7 nucleotides match TRBD2. This CDR3 is 14 amino acids long. The V segment lost 5 bases and the J segment 0 bases; nucleotides outside the gene matches: 4. Looked up from germline, CDR1 is LGHNA and CDR2 is YNFKEQ. The CDR3 coding sequence is TGTGCCAGCAGCGCCCGGGACTACTCCTACGAGCAGTACTTC. Protein sequence: CASSARDYSYEQYF.

This clonotype came up a few times. The V call is TRBV28, the J call TRBJ2-2; weak D call: TRBD2 (6 bases). V shed 5 bases and J shed 3 bases, with 22 bases lying between them. Germline assignment: CDR1 MDHEN and CDR2 SYDVKM. The CDR3 consists of 18 residues. CDR3 sequence: CASSPRAPGTSYTGELFF. CDR3 sequence (DNA): TGTGCCAGCAGTCCGAGGGCCCCCGGGACTTCATACACCGGGGAGCTGTTTTTT.

The table lists this clonotype with many counts. The chain has TRBV18 and TRBJ1-3; possible D gene TRBD1, 6 bases. V was clipped by 4 bases and J by 0 bases, with 10 bases between them. The germline V gene has CDR1 KGHSH and CDR2 LQKENI. The CDR3 spans 15 residues. Here the CDR3 DNA reads TGTGCCAGCTCACAGGACAGAAGCTCTGGAAACACCATATATTTT. Translation: CASSQDRSSGNTIYF.

The V and J genes are TRBV15 and TRBJ2-1; 9 nucleotides line up with TRBD1. Germline-derived CDR1 and CDR2 are LNHNV and YYDKDF (reference sequence). This CDR3 is built from 16 residues. The V gene end was trimmed by 2 bases and the J gene end by 2 bases; junction bases not matched to a gene: 4. CDR3 DNA: TGTGCCACCAGCAGAAACCGGGACAGGGCCTACAATGAGCAGTTCTTC. It yields the protein CATSRNRDRAYNEQFF.

V and J are TRBV5-4 and TRBJ2-3; 9 nucleotides align to TRBD2. The CDR3 extends over 16 amino acids. V lost 2 bases and J lost 3; bases outside the gene matches: 7. Germline-derived CDR1 and CDR2 are SGHNT and YYREEE (reference sequence). CDR3 in DNA: TGTGCCAGCAGCTTCTTAGCGGGAGTTTCAACAGATACGCAGTATTTT. This translates into CASSFLAGVSTDTQYF.

The sample holds a few counts of this clonotype. J is TRBJ1-2 and V is TRBV28, with 10 nucleotides matching TRBD1. CDR3 length equals 17 residues. In germline, CDR1 is MDHEN, CDR2 SYDVKM. Unmatched junction bases numbered 15, after V lost 6 bases and J lost 5 bases. CDR3 DNA sequence: TGTGCCAGCAGCGACCCCCGGGACAGGGGACTTGCGTATGGCTACACCTTC. Its protein is CASSDPRDRGLAYGYTF.

The table lists this clonotype with many counts. CDR3: CSVQTGTPVGYEQYF. In nucleotides, the CDR3 is TGCAGCGTTCAAACCGGGACGCCGGTGGGCTACGAGCAGTACTTC. The chain couples TRBV29-1 to TRBJ2-7, with D tentatively TRBD1 or TRBD2 (5 bases each). CDR3 length: 15 residues. CDR1 and CDR2 from the germline V gene are SQVTM and ANQGSEA. Trimming shortened V by 5 bases and J by 3 bases, and 20 bases separated the two germline ends.

This clonotype was observed a few times. The CDR3, as DNA: TGTGCCAGCAGTGTGGGGAAGACAGGGGGCAGCCAGCCCCAGCATTTT. Its translation: CASSVGKTGGSQPQHF. This chain connects TRBV2 to TRBJ1-5; 10 bases map to TRBD1. CDR3 length: 16 residues. CDR1 is SNHLY, CDR2 FYNNEI, per germline. Germline trimming cut 4 bases from V and 7 bases from J; bases unmatched to any gene: 10. Full variable domain (outside the CDR3, taken from reference TRBV2 and TRBJ1-5): EPEVTQTPSHQVTQMGQEVILRCVPISNHLYFYWYRQILGQKVEFLVSFYNNEISEKSEIFDDQFSVERPDGSNFTLKIRSTKLEDSAMYFCASSVGKTGGSQPQHFGDGTRLSIL.

This chain joins TRBV20-1 and TRBJ2-7; 9 bases are a match to TRBD2. Germline-derived CDR1 and CDR2 are DFQATT and SNEGSKA (reference sequence). The CDR3 length is 13 residues. V was pared by 4 bases and J by 3 bases, with 4 bases of the junction left unmatched. CDR3 nucleotides: TGCAGTGCTAAGGTAGCGGGAGACTACGAGCAGTACTTC. Its translation: CSAKVAGDYEQYF.

This clonotype was found many times. The chain is built from TRBV29-1 and TRBJ2-1, with 9 bases aligning to TRBD1. The CDR3 is made up of 15 amino acids. V shed 7 bases, J shed 3 bases, and the junction held 10 bases outside the gene matches. From germline, CDR1 is SQVTM and CDR2 ANQGSEA. CDR3 DNA: TGCAGCGGCAACAACCCGACAGGGGGCTACAATGAGCAGTTCTTC. Encoded protein: CSGNNPTGGYNEQFF.

This clonotype has a handful of counts. This chain joins TRBV20-1 and TRBJ1-2; D is unresolved. The germline V gene has CDR1 DFQATT and CDR2 SNEGSKA (reference sequence). Trimming pared 2 bases from V and 0 bases from J, leaving 7 bases between. This CDR3 is built from 13 residues. The CDR3 DNA reads TGCAGTGCTAGAACGGTAGCTAACTATGGCTACACCTTC. Protein: CSARTVANYGYTF.

The chain joins TRBV20-1 to TRBJ2-7; 11 nucleotides match TRBD2. The CDR3 runs 13 residues. After removal of 6 bases from V and 5 bases from J, the junction contained 6 bases not matched to a gene. Germline V CDR1 and CDR2: DFQATT, SNEGSKA (reference sequence). Here the CDR3 reads CSATSGRVHEQYF. In nucleotides, the CDR3 is TGCAGTGCCACTAGCGGGAGAGTCCACGAGCAGTACTTC.

V gene TRBV5-1 combines with J gene TRBJ2-1, with D maybe TRBD1 (6 bases). CDR3 length: 16 amino acids. The V gene's germline CDR1 is SGHRS and CDR2 YFSETQ. Trimming shortened V by 1 base and J by 8 bases, and 19 bases separated the two germline ends. DNA for the CDR3: TGCGCCAGCAGCTTGCAGGACAGTTTGATCAGGGATGAGCAGTTCTTC. Its translation: CASSLQDSLIRDEQFF.

This clonotype appeared a few times. The chain combines TRBV4-3 with TRBJ2-7, with 7 bases matching TRBD2. This CDR3 has 15 residues. After removal of 1 base from V and 2 bases from J, the junction contained 5 bases not matched to a gene. Per germline, CDR1 LGHNA and CDR2 YSLEER. CDR3 DNA sequence: TGCGCCAGCAGCCAAGGCCTAGCGGATCCCTACGAGCAGTACTTC. This translates into CASSQGLADPYEQYF.

V and J are TRBV28 and TRBJ2-3; 10 bases match TRBD2. V shed 6 bases, J shed 4 bases, and the junction held 16 bases outside the gene matches. Germline V gene lookup returns CDR1 MDHEN and CDR2 SYDVKM. This CDR3 contains 18 residues. DNA for the CDR3: TGTGCCAGCAGCCATCAGACGGTTCTAGCGGGAGTAGCAGATACGCAGTATTTT. This sequence encodes CASSHQTVLAGVADTQYF.

In this sample, this clonotype turned up once. A much larger clonotype is one base distant, so this may be a read error. The conserved phenylalanine or tryptophan normally closing the CDR3 is absent here, so this likely arose from a read error. This chain joins TRBV29-1 and TRBJ2-5; no firm D call. Germline CDR1 is SQVTM and CDR2 is ANQGSEA. The CDR3 sequence is 9 residues long. CDR3 nucleotides: TGCAGCGCTGAAGAGACCCAGTACTGC. Amino acid sequence: CSAEETQYC.

The gene calls are TRBV20-1 and TRBJ1-4; perhaps TRBD1 as D (5 bases). This CDR3 has 13 amino acids. Trimming removed 8 bases at V and 5 bases at J, with 15 bases between. CDR1 is DFQATT, CDR2 SNEGSKA, per germline (reference sequence). CDR3 in amino acids: CSTNRDLNEKLFF. In nucleotides, the CDR3 is TGCAGTACTAACCGGGACCTAAATGAAAAACTGTTTTTT.

This chain links TRBV20-1 with TRBJ1-5, with TRBD1 matching 8 bases. This CDR3 spans 14 amino acids. The J segment lost 7 bases and the V segment lost 4 bases, leaving 9 bases of the junction unmatched. CDR1 is DFQATT and CDR2 is SNEGSKA in the germline V gene (reference sequence). The CDR3 region has the DNA TGCAGTGCTACTCGTCAGGGGGCAAAACAGCCCCAGCATTTT. This encodes CSATRQGAKQPQHF.

The J gene is TRBJ1-3, the V gene TRBV3-1, with 8 bases fitting TRBD1. The germline V gene has CDR1 LGHDT and CDR2 YNNKEL (reference sequence). There are 15 residues in the CDR3. V shed 2 bases and J 3 bases; nucleotides not matched to a gene: 3. DNA of the CDR3: TGTGCCAGCAGCCAAACAGGGGGAGGTGGAAACACCATATATTTT. It codes for CASSQTGGGGNTIYF.

This sequence joins TRBV7-2 and TRBJ2-7; 10 bases are a match to TRBD2. CDR3 length equals 19 residues. V trimming: 5 bases; J trimming: 0 bases; junction bases outside the gene matches: 16. Germline values: CDR1 SGHTA, CDR2 FQGNSA. CDR3: CASSHRGLAGGNLSYEQYF. The CDR3 DNA reads TGTGCCAGCAGCCATAGGGGGTTAGCGGGAGGCAATCTCTCCTACGAGCAGTACTTC.

This clonotype showed up just a few times. This rearrangement joins TRBV7-9 to TRBJ2-7, with TRBD2 matching over 9 bases. The CDR3 runs to 13 residues. The germline V gene has CDR1 SEHNR and CDR2 FQNEAQ (reference sequence). J was trimmed by 5 bases and V by 11 bases; bases with no gene match: 10. The CDR3 coding sequence is TGTGCCCTAGCGGGACGTCTTGTGGACGAGCAGTACTTC. Translated: CALAGRLVDEQYF.

The sample holds a few counts of this clonotype. The J gene is TRBJ2-5, the V gene TRBV7-6; TRBD2 matches 7 bases. Per the germline V gene, CDR1 is SGHVS and CDR2 is FNYEAQ. Trimming took 7 bases from V and 2 from J; bases not matched to a gene: 10. The CDR3 extends over 15 amino acids. The CDR3 spells CASNQGGGRQETQYF. The DNA for the CDR3 is TGTGCCAGCAACCAAGGAGGCGGGAGACAAGAGACCCAGTACTTC.